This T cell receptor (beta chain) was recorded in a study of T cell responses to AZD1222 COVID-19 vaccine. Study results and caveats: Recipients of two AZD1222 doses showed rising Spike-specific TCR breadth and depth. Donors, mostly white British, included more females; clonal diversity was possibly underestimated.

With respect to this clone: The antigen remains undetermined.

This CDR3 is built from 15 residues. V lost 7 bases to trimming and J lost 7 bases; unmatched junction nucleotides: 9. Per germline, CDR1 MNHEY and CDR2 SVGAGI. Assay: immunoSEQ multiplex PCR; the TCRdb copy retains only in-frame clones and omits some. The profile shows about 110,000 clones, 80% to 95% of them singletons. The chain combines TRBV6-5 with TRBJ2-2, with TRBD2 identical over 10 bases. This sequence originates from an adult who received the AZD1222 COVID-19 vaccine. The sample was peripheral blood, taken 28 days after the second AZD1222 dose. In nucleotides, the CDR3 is TGTGCCAGCACACCTATAGCGGGAGGCAGCGGGGAGCTGTTTTTT. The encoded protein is CASTPIAGGSGELFF.